The next 15 T cell receptor beta chains were all read from a single sample in a study of human T cells and chemical hapten exposure. TCRdb re-called the RACE reads with MiXCR, one entry per CDR3 protein. The top ten clones hold around 2.5% of a sample with more than 250,000 distinct CDR3 sequences, approximately 8.6% of them seen once. Time point described: pre-sensitization, week 0. Treatment denoted: therapeutic diphenylcyclopropenone sensitization with weekly scalp DPC. This specimen was whole blood, taken in connection with sensitization to the hapten diphenylcyclopropenone (DPC). These receptors all stem from a woman aged 35 to 49 with alopecia areata. Some clones in this sample may be carry-over from other donors' samples.

The table lists this clonotype with a few counts. The chain employs TRBV5-1 and TRBJ2-2; 7 bases line up with TRBD1. Germline V gene sequence: CDR1 SGHRS, CDR2 YFSETQ. The CDR3 has 15 amino acids. V gave up 4 bases and J gave up 1 base; unmatched junction bases: 4. CDR3 sequence reads: CASSRDSQNTGELFF. As DNA, the CDR3 is TGCGCCAGCAGCAGGGACAGTCAGAACACCGGGGAGCTGTTTTTT.

The chain couples TRBV28 to TRBJ2-7; D uncertain. Trimming took off 6 bases at V and 2 bases at J, with 11 bases between the two ends. This CDR3 comprises 13 residues. Germline CDR1 reads MDHEN; CDR2 reads SYDVKM. CDR3 DNA sequence: TGTGCCAGCAGCCCCCCGGCAGCCTACGAGCAGTACTTC. It specifies CASSPPAAYEQYF.

This clonotype has just a few counts. The chain uses TRBV7-8 and TRBJ1-2; no clear D gene. V was shortened by 5 bases and J by 6 bases, with 13 bases between the two germline ends. This CDR3 region has 13 residues. Germline V gives CDR1 SGHVS, CDR2 FQNEAQ. The CDR3 sequence is CASSLSDWDGYTF. The CDR3 bases are TGTGCCAGCAGCCTATCCGATTGGGATGGCTACACCTTC.

The chain employs TRBV12-3 or TRBV12-4 and TRBJ2-3; no clear D gene. The CDR3 loop spans 11 amino acids. V lost 5 bases and J lost 5, with 5 bases in between. In DNA form, the CDR3 reads TGTGCCAGCAGTCGGCAAGATACGCAGTATTTT. This encodes CASSRQDTQYF.

V gene TRBV7-3 combines with J gene TRBJ2-7, with D maybe TRBD1 (5 bases). Per germline, CDR1 SGHTA and CDR2 FQGTGA. Trimming stripped 2 bases from V and 0 bases from J, with 11 bases between. The CDR3 spans 15 residues. The CDR3 loop is CASSLGHSSSYEQYF. The CDR3 nucleotides are TGTGCCAGCAGCTTAGGACATTCGAGCTCCTACGAGCAGTACTTC.

In its sample, this clonotype was seen many times. The chain is built from TRBV24-1 and TRBJ2-3; D is unclear. The CDR3 sequence is 12 residues long. Per the germline V gene, CDR1 is KGHDR and CDR2 is SFDVKD. With 4 bases removed from V and 5 bases from J, the gap between germline ends came to 6 bases. In DNA, the CDR3 is TGTGCCACCAGTGAAGCAGGAGATACGCAGTATTTT. Its translation: CATSEAGDTQYF.

The chain recombines TRBV7-2 with TRBJ2-1; the match to TRBD2 covers 7 bases. Trimming removed 7 bases from V and 8 bases from J; junction bases left unmatched: 8. In germline, CDR1 is SGHTA, CDR2 FQGNSA. The CDR3 consists of 13 residues. The CDR3 reads CASIPGGGDEQFF. CDR3 nucleotide sequence: TGTGCCAGCATCCCGGGGGGAGGGGATGAGCAGTTCTTC.

This clonotype was counted many times. This chain connects TRBV28 to TRBJ1-1; no firm D call. The CDR3 runs to 14 residues. Germline V gene sequence: CDR1 MDHEN, CDR2 SYDVKM. The V gene lost 5 bases and the J gene lost 3 bases, with 13 bases spanning the gap. This CDR3 is CASSPYRLDTEAFF. The CDR3 coding sequence is TGTGCCAGCAGTCCCTACAGACTCGACACTGAAGCTTTCTTT.

This chain links TRBV28 with TRBJ2-5; tentative D call: TRBD1 (5 bases). Germline CDR1 is MDHEN and CDR2 is SYDVKM. Trimming pared 4 bases from V and 2 bases from J, leaving 11 bases between. There are 14 residues in the CDR3. CDR3 region: CASSWPDRQETQYF. The CDR3 DNA is TGTGCCAGCAGTTGGCCCGACAGACAAGAGACCCAGTACTTC. Using reference TRBV28 and TRBJ2-5 for the parts outside the CDR3, the full variable domain is DVKVTQSSRYLVKRTGEKVFLECVQDMDHENMFWYRQDPGLGLRLIYFSYDVKMKEKGDIPEGYSVSREKKERFSLILESASTNQTSMYLCASSWPDRQETQYFGPGTRLLVL.

The table lists this clonotype with a few counts. The rearrangement joins TRBV14 to TRBJ2-7, with TRBD1 matching over 11 bases. Unmatched junction bases numbered 5, after V lost 5 bases and J lost 2 bases. The germline V gene has CDR1 SGHDN and CDR2 FVKESK. The CDR3 is 15 residues long. The CDR3 sequence: CASSDPGQGAYEQYF. The CDR3 DNA reads as TGTGCCAGCAGCGATCCGGGACAGGGGGCCTACGAGCAGTACTTC.

This clonotype was detected ten times or more. The V and J genes are TRBV5-1 and TRBJ1-6, with D hard to call. The CDR3 runs to 13 residues. The germline CDR1 and CDR2 sequences are SGHRS and YFSETQ. V lost 3 bases to trimming and J lost 6 bases, with 7 bases between them. For the CDR3, the DNA is TGCGCCAGCAGCTCTACAGCTAATTCACCCCTCCACTTT. Translation gives CASSSTANSPLHF.

This clonotype has more than one count but fewer than ten. The chain joins TRBV5-1 to TRBJ1-1; the D is unclear. Trimming took 0 bases from V and 1 from J, leaving 10 bases between them. This CDR3 region has 15 residues. Germline-derived CDR1 and CDR2 are SGHRS and YFSETQ. The CDR3 nucleotides read TGCGCCAGCAGCTTGGCCCCACAGCCGAACACTGAAGCTTTCTTT. It yields the protein CASSLAPQPNTEAFF.

This clonotype has at least ten counts. The chain is built from TRBV29-1 and TRBJ2-4; D remains unclear. The CDR3 totals 14 residues. Trimming shortened V by 4 bases and J by 0 bases, and 10 bases separated the two germline ends. Germline V gene sequence: CDR1 SQVTM, CDR2 ANQGSEA. Written as DNA, the CDR3 is TGCAGCGTTGTTGGGGAAATAGCCAAAAACATTCAGTACTTC. The encoded protein is CSVVGEIAKNIQYF.

This clonotype was counted many times. V gene TRBV7-8 combines with J gene TRBJ2-2; 8 bases are shared with TRBD2. This CDR3 contains 16 residues. CDR1 and CDR2 (germline): SGHVS, FQNEAQ. V lost 0 bases, J lost 1 base, and 1 base stayed unmatched. As DNA, the CDR3 is TGTGCCAGCAGCTTAGCGGGACTAGGGAACACCGGGGAGCTGTTTTTT. This gives the protein CASSLAGLGNTGELFF.

The CDR3 nucleotides are TGTGCCACCAGTGTGGGGACAGTGGTCCAGCCCCAGCATTTT. It specifies CATSVGTVVQPQHF. The V gene is TRBV24-1, the J gene TRBJ1-5; 7 bases are shared with TRBD1. Germline values: CDR1 KGHDR, CDR2 SFDVKD. Trimming at V came to 5 bases and at J to 7 bases, leaving 7 bases not matched to a gene. This CDR3 region has 14 residues.